This T cell receptor (beta chain) is from a study of cytomegalovirus exposure and HLA in healthy donors. Study background: Clustering assigned 70% to 90% of the approximately 390 genotyped donors to the Caucasian-associated ancestry cluster.

This PCR relied on a set of 60 Vbeta primers and 13 Jbeta primers. The assay was immunoSEQ multiplex PCR, and TCRdb's table has in-frame clones only and misses some. Of under 150,000 clones in the sample, 79% were seen once. Study findings and constraints: Researchers reportedly found TCR beta sequences accurately predicted most subjects' HLA-A and HLA-B alleles. Previously analyzed data showed that most TCR beta V segments were productive at a frequency of about 90% or about 30%. In a later analysis, specific HLA alleles were associated with more than 15,000 TCR beta sequences at a 0.05 false discovery rate.

Notes on this clone: Antigen: not known.

Germline V gives CDR1 SGHRS, CDR2 YFSETQ. V was cut by 2 bases and J by 6 bases, with 11 bases left in between. The CDR3 is 13 residues long. The sample was PBMCs. The chain couples TRBV5-1 to TRBJ1-2; D is perhaps TRBD1 (6 bases). The TCR sequence derives from a young man in good health and CMV-seropositive. The CDR3 DNA sequence: TGCGCCAGCAGCTTACAGGGACGCGATGGCTACACCTTC. This sequence encodes CASSLQGRDGYTF.